This TCR beta chain is from a study of T cells in Graves' hyperthyroidism and ophthalmopathy (dated by TCRdb to the late 2010s). At the level of the whole study: TCR V-J signatures able to tell the groups apart were searched for in a discovery cohort of some 97 patients, of whom more than 40 had Graves' ophthalmopathy and around 58 had stable Graves' hyperthyroidism. An independent validation cohort of under 20 hyperthyroidism patients and approximately 16 patients who later progressed to ophthalmopathy tested prospective prediction of ophthalmopathy. The approximately 100 discovery patients were divided at random into training and test sets in a 7:3 ratio. In several Graves' hyperthyroidism patients, the study also compared T-cell repertoires from thyroid tissue with T-cell repertoires from blood. After sampling, hyperthyroidism patients received methimazole starting at 30 mg daily, and ophthalmopathy patients received high-dose intravenous methylprednisolone. The paper reports TCR Vbeta CDR3 sequencing of over 130 peripheral blood samples: 43 ophthalmopathy, over 70 hyperthyroidism and around 17 progressor patients. The paper's findings and limits, for the study overall: Sample size was not statistically predetermined, and investigators were not blinded to group allocation. During validation, the model predicted progression to ophthalmopathy a median of approximately 7 months ahead of onset, with roughly 65% sensitivity and 72% to 85% specificity. In cross-validation, a model built on a 13 V-J signature told ophthalmopathy apart from stable hyperthyroidism with under 90% sensitivity and about 81% specificity, and in testing the same model reached 80%/75%. Most expanded thyroid clonotypes (frequency above 0.001) were also found in blood, which suggests that blood repertoires may mirror thyroid immune responses.

The TCR beta CDR3 regions were amplified from RNA transcripts. A first-round RT-PCR of the TCR CDR3 used the HTBI primer set with the Qiagen OneStep RT-PCR kit. The libraries were constructed in a second round of multiplex PCR and then size-selected and purified. Paired-end sequencing of the libraries was performed with 100 bp reads on an Illumina HiSeq2000. Processing in the source paper ran as follows. SOAPnuke was used to process the raw data, removing reads that contained adapters or uncalled bases, had a mean Phred below 15, or lacked an exact match to the constant primer or identifier. COPE v1.2.5 was used to merge the high-quality paired reads, and each unique nucleotide sequence was defined as a clonotype. Clonotypes were aligned to IMGT TRBV, TRBD and TRBJ reference segments using MiTCR v1.1. Analysis was restricted to V-J combinations with a frequency above 0.0001, which covered just over 98% of repertoires. The TCS score was defined as F50 (clonal expansion) divided by E x V (chaos), with BLOSUM62-based TCRdist calculated between CDR3 peptides within each V-J. Welch's t-statistics and random forest reduced roughly 500 V-J features to around 14, which were used in a naive Bayes classifier (R e1071). Clones were called with MiXCR by TCRdb after fastp trimmed the public reads at Q25, and only in-frame beta chains were retained. All rows with the same CDR3 protein become a single entry with the most common DNA and genes. V and J calls and clone size were set by TCRdb, not the authors. Here the sample has 600,000 or so distinct CDR3 sequences; roughly 46% occur a single time. About 7.9% of the sample goes to the ten largest clones.

This clonotype has only one observation. The antigen this receptor binds is unknown. No per-base quality is available; no much larger clone lies one base away. A single read is weak support. The CDR3 has 13 amino acids, counting the end cysteine and phenylalanine. The read is trimmed to its CDR3 DNA, 39 bases read in frame from base 1. V lost 5 bases and J lost 2 bases; the stretch between them is 12 bases long. Taken from the germline V gene, the CDR1 and CDR2 loops are SQVTM and ANQGSEA. Graves' hyperthyroidism was defined as stable when no progression to ophthalmopathy occurred over 18 months of follow-up. Hyperthyroidism patients were newly diagnosed, had a disease duration of under 2 months, and were aged 18 to 65 years. Exclusion was applied to patients with uncontrolled infections, other autoimmune diseases, pregnancy or lactation. Diagnoses were established on the basis of clinical symptoms, serum thyroxine and TRAb, thyroid ultrasound, and orbital computed tomography. Total RNA was extracted using Trizol reagent, and RNA quality was assessed on an Agilent 2100 Bioanalyzer.

Material for sequencing was peripheral blood or thyroid tissue (not recorded which). The receptor comes from a woman aged 18 to 35 with Graves' hyperthyroidism. Donor details come from another sample of the same person, matched by shared clones. The rearrangement combines TRBV29-1 with TRBJ2-5; TRBD2 might be the D gene, on 7 matching bases. The CDR3 has the sequence CSVKGGGQETQYF. In nucleotide form, the sequence is TGCAGCGTTAAGGGGGGGGGTCAAGAGACCCAGTACTTC.